These T cell receptor beta chains were read from a single sample in a study of T cells of healthy individuals. TCRdb recomputed calls from the 5' RACE reads with MiXCR, one row per CDR3 protein. The sample has about 82,000 distinct CDR3 sequences, roughly 5% seen once. The receptors were gathered from a female donor in good health. CDR3s include the opening cysteine and the closing phenylalanine or tryptophan. Fields, in order: D gene, V gene, CDR3 protein. D genes are given only for firm matches.

D gene: -
V gene: TRBV29-1
CDR3 protein: CSVGGAGSEKLFF

D gene: -
V gene: TRBV15
CDR3 protein: CATSRDPTTIQYF

D gene: TRBD1
V gene: TRBV9
CDR3 protein: CASSLRQGNTEAFF

D gene: TRBD2
V gene: TRBV4-2
CDR3 protein: CASSQEGTSLLRDEQFF

D gene: -
V gene: TRBV20-1
CDR3 protein: CSARDREFGNTIYF

D gene: TRBD1
V gene: TRBV18
CDR3 protein: CASSDVTGGNSPLHF

D gene: TRBD2
V gene: TRBV24-1
CDR3 protein: CATSDTPGTKLTDTQYF

D gene: -
V gene: TRBV4-1
CDR3 protein: CASSQDVGGGVRPQHF

D gene: -
V gene: TRBV20-1
CDR3 protein: CSAQSRRASYNEQFF

D gene: -
V gene: TRBV28
CDR3 protein: CASTDGFNEQFF

D gene: -
V gene: TRBV27
CDR3 protein: CASSLSSGPVGYEQYF

D gene: -
V gene: TRBV29-1
CDR3 protein: CSVDYRADGYTF

D gene: -
V gene: TRBV20-1
CDR3 protein: CSAGTFYEQYF

D gene: TRBD1
V gene: TRBV6-2/TRBV6-3
CDR3 protein: CASSYFDRGRNPEAFF

D gene: TRBD2
V gene: TRBV24-1
CDR3 protein: CATYGGDEQFF

D gene: -
V gene: TRBV19
CDR3 protein: CASRSRSQGRGATEAFF

D gene: -
V gene: TRBV19
CDR3 protein: CASSIDTPNRLLQPQHF

D gene: TRBD1
V gene: TRBV27
CDR3 protein: CASSTGTGINQPQHF

D gene: TRBD2
V gene: TRBV29-1
CDR3 protein: CSVARGSYNEQFF

D gene: -
V gene: TRBV25-1
CDR3 protein: CATSSGGNQPQHF

D gene: TRBD2
V gene: TRBV7-8
CDR3 protein: CASSSPPSGANEQFF

D gene: -
V gene: TRBV10-3
CDR3 protein: CAISESDQPWAYNEQFF

D gene: TRBD2
V gene: TRBV3-1
CDR3 protein: CASSHYTSGRYEQFF

D gene: TRBD1
V gene: TRBV18
CDR3 protein: CASSVDRGNYGYTF

D gene: -
V gene: TRBV29-1
CDR3 protein: CSVVGGGNTEAFF

D gene: TRBD1
V gene: TRBV6-4
CDR3 protein: CASSDSTGGYNEQFF

D gene: -
V gene: TRBV4-1
CDR3 protein: CASSQELARGRGAFF

D gene: -
V gene: TRBV6-2/TRBV6-3
CDR3 protein: CASRGEPDTQYF

D gene: TRBD2
V gene: TRBV4-3
CDR3 protein: CASSQDPAGVGNEQFF

D gene: -
V gene: TRBV10-1
CDR3 protein: CASSPRSGPPYNEQFF

D gene: TRBD2
V gene: TRBV28
CDR3 protein: CASSLLAGGELFF

D gene: -
V gene: TRBV28
CDR3 protein: CASSFFLSTNQPQHF

D gene: -
V gene: TRBV6-2/TRBV6-3
CDR3 protein: CASSYAAVGGEQYF

D gene: -
V gene: TRBV7-2
CDR3 protein: CASSSQGGGNTEAFF

D gene: TRBD1
V gene: TRBV12-3/TRBV12-4
CDR3 protein: CASRGGTGRNEQFF

D gene: -
V gene: TRBV9
CDR3 protein: CASARLEGGPGNTIYF

D gene: TRBD1
V gene: TRBV12-3/TRBV12-4
CDR3 protein: CASSFSTGWNYGYTF

D gene: -
V gene: TRBV7-8
CDR3 protein: CASSPVVVRGDEAFF

D gene: -
V gene: TRBV4-1
CDR3 protein: CASSPRAASREKLFF

D gene: -
V gene: TRBV6-2/TRBV6-3
CDR3 protein: CASRPGPPERAFF

D gene: TRBD1
V gene: TRBV6-6
CDR3 protein: CASSSGTGGAGQPQHF

D gene: -
V gene: TRBV4-2
CDR3 protein: CASSQDEGWRYGYTF

D gene: TRBD1
V gene: TRBV3-1
CDR3 protein: CASSFKVGTGGLNEQFF

D gene: -
V gene: TRBV7-2
CDR3 protein: CASSLEGRMNTEAFF

D gene: -
V gene: TRBV7-2
CDR3 protein: CASSLEAPHTQYF

D gene: TRBD2
V gene: TRBV12-3/TRBV12-4
CDR3 protein: CASGIAGVNTGELFF

D gene: -
V gene: TRBV5-1
CDR3 protein: CASSLVQLSTDTQYF

D gene: TRBD1
V gene: TRBV12-3/TRBV12-4
CDR3 protein: CASTKDRDQNIQYF

D gene: -
V gene: TRBV29-1
CDR3 protein: CSVVKGGRSGHGYTF

D gene: -
V gene: TRBV18
CDR3 protein: CASSPGAGVTEAFF

D gene: -
V gene: TRBV29-1
CDR3 protein: CSVEKGFF

D gene: -
V gene: TRBV12-3/TRBV12-4
CDR3 protein: CASSYIVEGKNYGYTF

D gene: -
V gene: TRBV19
CDR3 protein: CASSIGTGSYEQYF

D gene: TRBD2
V gene: TRBV29-1
CDR3 protein: CSLTSGRLNEQFF

D gene: -
V gene: TRBV18
CDR3 protein: CASSPDTGELFF

D gene: -
V gene: TRBV6-1
CDR3 protein: CASSRRRGLNTEAFF

D gene: TRBD1
V gene: TRBV4-3
CDR3 protein: CASSPTGGYNEQFF